The sequence of this T cell receptor (beta chain) was determined in a study of OX40 agonist ivuxolimab in advanced cancers. Study-wide background: Patients undergoing dose escalation presented with hepatocellular carcinoma, melanoma, renal cell or head and neck cancer.

CDR1 SGHTS and CDR2 YDEGEE come from the germline V gene. CDR3 size: 13 residues. V shed 0 bases, J shed 4 bases, and the junction held 0 bases outside the gene matches. Here immunoSEQ multiplex PCR was the method, and the copy in TCRdb shows in-frame clones only, minus some. This sample has 50,000 or so clones; 85% to 95% occur once, and the top ten carry about 25%. Enrollment shut out patients with autoimmune disease history or systemic immunosuppression. The sequence was obtained from an adult with an advanced solid tumor such as melanoma, head and neck, liver or kidney cancer. The genes are TRBV5-8 and TRBJ1-2, with TRBD1 identical over 7 bases. The material was CD4+ or CD8+ T cells sorted from blood, obtained in a trial of the OX40 agonist ivuxolimab. CDR3 amino acids: CASSLDRGYGYTF. CDR3 nucleotide sequence: TGTGCCAGCAGCTTGGACAGGGGCTATGGCTACACCTTC.